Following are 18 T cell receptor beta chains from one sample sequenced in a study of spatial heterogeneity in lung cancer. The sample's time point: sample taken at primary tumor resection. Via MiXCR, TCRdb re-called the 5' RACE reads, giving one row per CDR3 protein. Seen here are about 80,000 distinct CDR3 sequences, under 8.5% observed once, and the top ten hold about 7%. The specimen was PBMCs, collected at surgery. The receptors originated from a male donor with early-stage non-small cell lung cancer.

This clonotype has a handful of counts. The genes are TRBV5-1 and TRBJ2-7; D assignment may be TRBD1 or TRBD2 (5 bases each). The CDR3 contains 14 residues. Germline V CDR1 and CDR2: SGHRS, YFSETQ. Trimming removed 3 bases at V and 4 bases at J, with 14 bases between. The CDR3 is CASSSGLMGYEQYF. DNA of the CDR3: TGCGCCAGCAGCTCGGGGCTTATGGGGTACGAGCAGTACTTC.

CDR3 nucleotides: TGCAGCGTTGAAGCGGGTCCGGGACTAGCGGGAGACGAGCAGTACTTC. Protein sequence: CSVEAGPGLAGDEQYF. The chain couples TRBV29-1 to TRBJ2-7, with TRBD2 identical over 14 bases. The CDR3 is 16 amino acids. CDR1 SQVTM and CDR2 ANQGSEA come from the germline V gene. With 1 base clipped from V and 5 bases from J, the junction kept 7 bases outside the gene matches.

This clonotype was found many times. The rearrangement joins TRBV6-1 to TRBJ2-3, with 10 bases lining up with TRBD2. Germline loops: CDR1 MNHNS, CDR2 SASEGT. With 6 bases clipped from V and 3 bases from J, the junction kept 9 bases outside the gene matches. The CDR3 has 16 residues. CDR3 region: CASRGGSGRGTDTQYF. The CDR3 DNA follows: TGTGCCAGCAGAGGGGGAAGCGGGAGGGGGACAGATACGCAGTATTTT.

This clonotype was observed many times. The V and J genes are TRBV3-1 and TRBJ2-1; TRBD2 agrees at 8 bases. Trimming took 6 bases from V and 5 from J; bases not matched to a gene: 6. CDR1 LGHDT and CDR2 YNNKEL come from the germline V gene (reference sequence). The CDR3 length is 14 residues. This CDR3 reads CASSLLAEDNEQFF. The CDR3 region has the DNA TGTGCCAGCAGTTTACTAGCGGAGGACAATGAGCAGTTCTTC.

The CDR3 loop is CASATGTGVEQYF. CDR3 DNA sequence: TGTGCCAGCGCCACCGGGACAGGGGTCGAGCAGTACTTC. The chain employs TRBV10-3 and TRBJ2-7; 10 bases are a match to TRBD1. Germline assignment: CDR1 ENHRY and CDR2 SYGVKD. V was clipped by 10 bases and J by 6 bases; unmatched bases: 9. The CDR3 is 13 amino acids.

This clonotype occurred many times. The CDR3: CASSQTGQGSGYTF. In DNA form, the CDR3 reads TGTGCCAGCAGCCAGACGGGACAGGGCTCTGGCTACACCTTC. This chain links TRBV14 with TRBJ1-2; 9 bases are shared with TRBD1. Germline V gene lookup returns CDR1 SGHDN and CDR2 FVKESK. The CDR3 is 14 amino acids. With V trimmed by 3 bases and J by 7 bases, 6 bases remained unmatched.

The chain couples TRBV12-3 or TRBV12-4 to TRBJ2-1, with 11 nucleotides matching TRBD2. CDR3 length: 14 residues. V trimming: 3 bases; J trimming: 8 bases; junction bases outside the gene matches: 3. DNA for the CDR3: TGTGCCAGCAGTTTCGGGACTAGCGGTTATGAGCAGTTCTTC. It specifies CASSFGTSGYEQFF.

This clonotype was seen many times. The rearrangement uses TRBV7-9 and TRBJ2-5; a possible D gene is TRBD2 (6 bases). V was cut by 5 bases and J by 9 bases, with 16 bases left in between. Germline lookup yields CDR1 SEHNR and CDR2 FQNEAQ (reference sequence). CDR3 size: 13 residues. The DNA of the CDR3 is TGTGCCAGCAGCCCTTCGACTAGGGAGGCCCAGTACTTC. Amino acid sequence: CASSPSTREAQYF.

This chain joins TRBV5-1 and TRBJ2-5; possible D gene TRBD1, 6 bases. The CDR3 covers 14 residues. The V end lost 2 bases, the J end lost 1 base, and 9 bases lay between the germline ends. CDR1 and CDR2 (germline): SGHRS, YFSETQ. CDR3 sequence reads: CASSLTGIQETQYF. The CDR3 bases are TGCGCCAGCAGCTTAACAGGGATCCAAGAGACCCAGTACTTC.

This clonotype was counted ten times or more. The CDR3 DNA sequence: TGTGCCAGCAGCTCCCGACACTACGAGCAGTACTTC. It is translated as CASSSRHYEQYF. The chain joins TRBV7-9 to TRBJ2-7; D unclear. Germline CDR1 reads SEHNR; CDR2 reads FQNEAQ (reference sequence). Trimming took off 4 bases at V and 3 bases at J, with 7 bases between the two ends. The CDR3 totals 12 residues.

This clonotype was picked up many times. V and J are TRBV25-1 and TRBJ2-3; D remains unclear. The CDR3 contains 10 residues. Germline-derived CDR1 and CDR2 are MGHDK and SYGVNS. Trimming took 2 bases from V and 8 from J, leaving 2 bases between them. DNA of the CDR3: TGTGCCAGCAGTGAAGTTACGCAGTATTTT. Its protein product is CASSEVTQYF.

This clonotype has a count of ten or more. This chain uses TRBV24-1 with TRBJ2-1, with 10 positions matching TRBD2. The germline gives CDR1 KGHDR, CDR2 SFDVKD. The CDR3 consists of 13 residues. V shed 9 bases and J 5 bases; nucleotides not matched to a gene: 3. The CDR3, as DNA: TGTGCCACCGGAGGACTAGCGGACAATGAGCAGTTCTTC. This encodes CATGGLADNEQFF.

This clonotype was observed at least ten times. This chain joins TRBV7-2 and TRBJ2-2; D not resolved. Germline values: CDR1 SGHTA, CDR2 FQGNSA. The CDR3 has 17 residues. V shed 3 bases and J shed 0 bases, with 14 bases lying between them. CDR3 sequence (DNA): TGTGCCAGCAGCTTTGAGTCGTACTTACCGAACACCGGGGAGCTGTTTTTT. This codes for CASSFESYLPNTGELFF.

CDR3 in DNA: TGCGCCAGCAGCACCCGGGACAGGGTTGAGCAGTTCTTC. As protein: CASSTRDRVEQFF. The chain is built from TRBV4-3 and TRBJ2-1, with 9 bases identical to TRBD1. Unmatched junction bases numbered 5, after V lost 5 bases and J lost 9 bases. CDR3 length equals 13 residues. Germline V gives CDR1 LGHNA, CDR2 YSLEER.

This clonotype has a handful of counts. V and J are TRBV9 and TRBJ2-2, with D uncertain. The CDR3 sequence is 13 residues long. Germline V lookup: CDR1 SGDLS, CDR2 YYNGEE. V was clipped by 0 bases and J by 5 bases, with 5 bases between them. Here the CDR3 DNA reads TGTGCCAGCAGCGTAGGGGTGACCGGGGAGCTGTTTTTT. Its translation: CASSVGVTGELFF.

CDR3 sequence reads: CASGERAAYNSPLHF. In DNA, the CDR3 is TGTGCCAGCGGCGAGAGGGCTGCTTATAATTCACCCCTCCACTTT. The chain employs TRBV7-2 and TRBJ1-6, with D hard to call. Germline V gives CDR1 SGHTA, CDR2 FQGNSA. The CDR3 spans 15 residues. Trimming removed 8 bases from V and 4 bases from J, with 15 bases in between.

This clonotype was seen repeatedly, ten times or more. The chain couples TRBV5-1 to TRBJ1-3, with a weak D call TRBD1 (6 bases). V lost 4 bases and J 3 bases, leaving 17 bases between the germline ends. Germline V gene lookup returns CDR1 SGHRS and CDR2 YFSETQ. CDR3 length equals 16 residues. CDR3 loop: CASSPIRQVFGNTIYF. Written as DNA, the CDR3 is TGCGCCAGCAGCCCTATCAGACAGGTTTTTGGAAACACCATATATTTT.

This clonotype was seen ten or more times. In DNA form, the CDR3 reads TGTGCCAGCAGCAATAGCGGGACGAACACCGGGGAGCTGTTTTTT. Its translation: CASSNSGTNTGELFF. V usage is TRBV11-3 and J usage is TRBJ2-2; the match to TRBD2 covers 8 bases. V lost 5 bases to trimming and J lost 0 bases; unmatched junction nucleotides: 2. The CDR3 runs 15 residues. Per the germline V gene, CDR1 is SGHNT and CDR2 is YENEEA.